The 32 T cell receptor beta chains below come from one sample, sequenced in a study of cytomegalovirus exposure and HLA in healthy donors. Primers for the PCR totalled 60 Vbeta and 13 Jbeta. Method: immunoSEQ multiplex PCR; TCRdb's copy keeps in-frame clones and lacks some. This table holds over 200,000 clones, 85% found once. The specimen was PBMCs. All receptors derive from a human donor in good health.

This clone was seen only once. The V and J genes are TRBV29-1 and TRBJ2-7; possibly TRBD1 for D (6 bases). In germline, CDR1 is SQVTM, CDR2 ANQGSEA. V was clipped by 1 base and J by 1 base, with 8 bases between them. This CDR3 spans 13 amino acids. The CDR3 nucleotides are TGCAGCGTTGAAGGGACAGCTTCCTACGAGCAGTACTTC. It codes for CSVEGTASYEQYF.

CDR3 loop: CASSYTTGGEGYEQYF. CDR3 coding DNA: TGCGCCAGCAGCTACACCACAGGGGGCGAGGGCTACGAGCAGTACTTC. The V gene is TRBV5-1, the J gene TRBJ2-7; 9 bases are a match to TRBD1. The J segment lost 3 bases and the V segment lost 3 bases, leaving 10 bases of the junction unmatched. The CDR3 contains 16 residues. Germline V gene lookup returns CDR1 SGHRS and CDR2 YFSETQ.

The chain is built from TRBV2 and TRBJ2-6; D gene uncertain. The CDR3 totals 15 residues. V was shortened by 6 bases and J by 4 bases, with 13 bases between the two germline ends. Germline V CDR1 and CDR2: SNHLY, FYNNEI. CDR3: CASRKSPPGANVLTF. DNA of the CDR3: TGTGCCAGCAGAAAGAGTCCGCCCGGGGCCAACGTCCTGACTTTC. The entire variable domain, with the rest obtained from reference TRBV2 and TRBJ2-6, is as follows: EPEVTQTPSHQVTQMGQEVILRCVPISNHLYFYWYRQILGQKVEFLVSFYNNEISEKSEIFDDQFSVERPDGSNFTLKIRSTKLEDSAMYFCASRKSPPGANVLTFGAGSRLTVL.

The V and J genes are TRBV27 and TRBJ1-1, with a tentative D call TRBD1 (5 bases). The CDR3 has 17 residues. The germline gives CDR1 MNHEY, CDR2 SMNVEV (reference sequence). V lost 3 bases and J lost 6, with 23 bases in between. CDR3 coding DNA: TGTGCCAGCAGTTTCCGGGGGGAAACTGTAGAATTCGCTGAAGCTTTCTTT. Amino acids: CASSFRGETVEFAEAFF.

The chain employs TRBV13 and TRBJ1-5; D uncertain. Germline V gene data show CDR1 as PRHDT and CDR2 as FYEKMQ (reference sequence). The CDR3 spans 14 residues. Trimming took off 7 bases at V and 0 bases at J, with 10 bases between the two ends. CDR3 protein: CASNSKYSNQPQHF. The CDR3 region has the DNA TGTGCCAGCAACAGCAAATATAGCAATCAGCCCCAGCATTTT. Using reference TRBV13 and TRBJ1-5 for the parts outside the CDR3, the full variable domain is AAGVIQSPRHLIKEKRETATLKCYPIPRHDTVYWYQQGPGQDPQFLISFYEKMQSDKGSIPDRFSAQQFSDYHSELNMSSLELGDSALYFCASNSKYSNQPQHFGDGTRLSIL.

The rearrangement links TRBV4-3 to TRBJ2-7; tentatively, D is TRBD1 (6 bases). The V gene lost 2 bases and the J gene lost 3 bases, with 17 bases spanning the gap. Germline lookup yields CDR1 LGHNA and CDR2 YSLEER. The CDR3 is 16 residues long. The CDR3 DNA follows: TGCGCCAGCAGCCAACCCGCGGACTGGACAGTCTACGAGCAGTACTTC. Its translation is CASSQPADWTVYEQYF.

The chain employs TRBV15 and TRBJ1-3; D remains ambiguous. CDR1 is LNHNV, CDR2 YYDKDF, per germline (reference sequence). The CDR3 length is 13 residues. Deletions cut 0 bases from V and 3 bases from J, with 3 bases between. The CDR3, as DNA: TGTGCCACCAGCAGAGATCGTGGAAACACCATATATTTT. This sequence encodes CATSRDRGNTIYF.

This rearrangement joins TRBV2 to TRBJ1-3; 8 bases are a match to TRBD1. The CDR3 spans 15 residues. V lost 7 bases and J lost 7; bases outside the gene matches: 12. Germline CDR1 is SNHLY and CDR2 is FYNNEI. The CDR3 is CASIRDRGILNTIYF. CDR3 in DNA: TGTGCCAGCATCCGTGACAGGGGAATTTTGAACACCATATATTTT.

The chain is built from TRBV7-3 and TRBJ2-1, with D perhaps matching TRBD2 (6 bases). There are 15 residues in the CDR3. Trimming took 1 base from V and 3 from J, leaving 10 bases between them. Germline V gene data show CDR1 as SGHTA and CDR2 as FQGTGA. CDR3: CASSLSGEGYNEQFF. Written as DNA, the CDR3 is TGTGCCAGCAGCTTAAGCGGGGAAGGCTACAATGAGCAGTTCTTC.

J is TRBJ2-7 and V is TRBV25-1, with 15 bases fitting TRBD2. The J segment lost 0 bases and the V segment lost 5 bases, leaving 8 bases of the junction unmatched. CDR1 and CDR2 from the germline V gene are MGHDK and SYGVNS. The CDR3 totals 18 residues. The CDR3 region is CASSPLPGLAGGSYEQYF. The CDR3 DNA is TGTGCCAGCAGTCCCCTTCCGGGACTAGCGGGAGGCTCCTACGAGCAGTACTTC.

The J gene is TRBJ2-1, the V gene TRBV6-6; possibly TRBD2 for D (6 bases). CDR1 and CDR2 (germline): MNHNY, SVGAGI (reference sequence). The ends were cut back, 5 bases at V and 11 bases at J, with 22 bases in the middle. The CDR3 spans 15 residues. CDR3 sequence reads: CASSRSGGNTIQQFF. CDR3 nucleotides: TGTGCCAGCAGTCGTAGCGGAGGAAATACAATTCAGCAGTTCTTC.

This clone has just a few counts. The genes are TRBV5-1 and TRBJ2-7, with D perhaps matching TRBD1 (6 bases). V was trimmed by 0 bases and J by 5 bases, leaving 18 bases between them. This CDR3 has 16 residues. Germline CDR1 SGHRS, CDR2 YFSETQ. The CDR3 bases are TGCGCCAGCAGCTTGGTGGGACAACCCGGCAACCACGAGCAGTACTTC. This gives the protein CASSLVGQPGNHEQYF.

The chain is built from TRBV19 and TRBJ1-3; D unresolved. V was cut by 5 bases and J by 0 bases, with 17 bases left in between. Germline V gives CDR1 LNHDA, CDR2 SQIVND (reference sequence). This CDR3 has 17 amino acids. The CDR3 spells CASSRSHGLRSGNTIYF. DNA for the CDR3: TGTGCCAGTAGTCGGAGCCACGGGTTGCGCTCTGGAAACACCATATATTTT.

The chain recombines TRBV29-1 with TRBJ1-2; D possibly corresponds to TRBD1 (6 bases). The length of the CDR3 is 13 residues. The germline V gene has CDR1 SQVTM and CDR2 ANQGSEA. V was trimmed by 6 bases and J by 5 bases, leaving 16 bases between them. The CDR3 sequence is CSVVSGGQYGYTF. The CDR3 DNA sequence: TGCAGCGTCGTATCGGGAGGACAGTATGGCTACACCTTC.

CDR3 nucleotide sequence: TGTGCCAGCAGTGACGCGGTTAGCGGGAGTAGGTCCTACGAGCAGTACTTC. Translating gives CASSDAVSGSRSYEQYF. The V gene is TRBV2, the J gene TRBJ2-7; 9 bases are a match to TRBD2. This CDR3 comprises 17 residues. V lost 3 bases and J lost 1; bases outside the gene matches: 10. Germline lookup yields CDR1 SNHLY and CDR2 FYNNEI.

The CDR3 DNA follows: TGCAGCGTGAGGGGGGGGTCGCTTCTGGCCGGGGAGCTGTTTTTT. Protein product: CSVRGGSLLAGELFF. J is TRBJ2-2 and V is TRBV29-1, with D maybe TRBD2 (7 bases). Trimming cost V 6 bases and J 6 bases, with 20 bases left between them. The CDR3 length is 15 residues. Germline loops: CDR1 SQVTM, CDR2 ANQGSEA.

This chain uses TRBV4-3 with TRBJ1-2, with 8 bases identical to TRBD1. Germline V CDR1 and CDR2: LGHNA, YSLEER. V shed 0 bases, J shed 4 bases, and the junction held 4 bases outside the gene matches. The CDR3 extends over 15 amino acids. CDR3 DNA: TGCGCCAGCAGCCAAGAGAGGGACAGGACCTATGGCTACACCTTC. This translates into CASSQERDRTYGYTF.

This chain uses TRBV5-8 with TRBJ2-2, with D unresolved. The CDR3 runs to 15 residues. Trimming took 0 bases from V and 0 from J, leaving 6 bases between them. The germline gives CDR1 SGHTS, CDR2 YDEGEE. CDR3 amino acids: CASSLVPANTGELFF. CDR3 nucleotides: TGTGCCAGCAGCTTGGTTCCAGCGAACACCGGGGAGCTGTTTTTT.

This chain connects TRBV7-2 to TRBJ1-5; 7 bases fit TRBD1. Germline V lookup: CDR1 SGHTA, CDR2 FQGNSA. The CDR3 length is 17 residues. Losses at the gene ends were 3 bases for V and 6 bases for J; bases not matched to a gene: 14. DNA for the CDR3: TGTGCCAGCAGCTTGAAAGGGGGCGATATCGTTTCTCAGCCCCAGCATTTT. As protein: CASSLKGGDIVSQPQHF.

The rearrangement uses TRBV28 and TRBJ1-4, with D tentatively TRBD1 (6 bases). V was clipped by 3 bases and J by 4 bases, with 9 bases between them. The germline V gene encodes CDR1 MDHEN and CDR2 SYDVKM. This CDR3 has 14 residues. The CDR3 loop is CASSFGQNNEKLFF. CDR3 coding DNA: TGTGCCAGCAGTTTCGGACAGAATAATGAAAAACTGTTTTTT.

This chain uses TRBV5-1 with TRBJ2-1; TRBD2 might be the D (5 bases). Germline values: CDR1 SGHRS, CDR2 YFSETQ. Between the trimmed V and J ends, which lost 4 bases and 10 bases, there was a span of 9 bases. CDR3 size: 11 residues. The CDR3, as DNA: TGCGCCAGCAGCCTAGCCCAAGAGCAGTTCTTC. Its protein is CASSLAQEQFF.

CDR3 nucleotide sequence: TGTGCCAGCAGCTTAGCGCTAGCGGGAGGATATTACAATGAGCAGTTCTTC. Amino acids: CASSLALAGGYYNEQFF. The rearrangement uses TRBV7-9 and TRBJ2-1; TRBD2 matches 11 bases. Germline V gene lookup returns CDR1 SEHNR and CDR2 FQNEAQ (reference sequence). The CDR3 is 17 residues long. Unmatched junction bases numbered 5, after V lost 0 bases and J lost 4 bases.

This rearrangement joins TRBV4-2 to TRBJ2-7; 10 bases line up with TRBD2. The germline CDR1 and CDR2 sequences are LGHNA and YNFKEQ. V was pared by 2 bases and J by 3 bases, with 1 base of the junction left unmatched. The CDR3 is 14 residues long. CDR3 sequence reads: CASSQSSGSYEQYF. The CDR3 DNA sequence: TGTGCCAGCAGCCAATCTAGCGGGAGCTACGAGCAGTACTTC.

The V gene is TRBV9, the J gene TRBJ2-1; TRBD2 aligns across 7 bases. The length of the CDR3 is 15 residues. Germline V gene data show CDR1 as SGDLS and CDR2 as YYNGEE. V was pared by 3 bases and J by 0 bases, with 3 bases of the junction left unmatched. The chain's CDR3 is CASSAGGSSYNEQFF. The CDR3 region has the DNA TGTGCCAGCAGCGCCGGGGGGAGCTCCTACAATGAGCAGTTCTTC.

This sequence joins TRBV11-2 and TRBJ2-3; maybe TRBD2 (5 bases). Trimming cost V 1 base and J 0 bases, with 14 bases left between them. The CDR3 length is 17 residues. The V gene's germline CDR1 is SGHAT and CDR2 FQNNGV. DNA of the CDR3: TGTGCCAGCAGCTTAGCATCCAGCGGAACTAGCACAGATACGCAGTATTTT. It specifies CASSLASSGTSTDTQYF.

V and J are TRBV25-1 and TRBJ1-3; 7 nucleotides line up with TRBD1. The CDR3 has 16 amino acids. CDR1 is MGHDK, CDR2 SYGVNS, per germline. Trimming at V came to 2 bases and at J to 5 bases, leaving 9 bases not matched to a gene. Written as DNA, the CDR3 is TGTGCCAGCAGTGAAGCAGGGGGAATCGTCCGAAACACCATATATTTT. Its protein is CASSEAGGIVRNTIYF. Full variable domain (remainder filled in from reference TRBV25-1 and TRBJ1-3): EADIYQTPRYLVIGTGKKITLECSQTMGHDKMYWYQQDPGMELHLIHYSYGVNSTEKGDLSSESTVSRIRTEHFPLTLESARPSHTSQYLCASSEAGGIVRNTIYFGEGSWLTVV.

This rearrangement joins TRBV19 to TRBJ1-2; TRBD1 matches 8 bases. This CDR3 region has 13 residues. J gave up 5 bases and V 3 bases, and 2 bases lay outside the gene matches. Germline CDR1 reads LNHDA; CDR2 reads SQIVND (reference sequence). The CDR3 DNA is TGTGCCAGTAGTATCGACAGGGGTTATGGCTACACCTTC. This encodes CASSIDRGYGYTF.

The V and J genes are TRBV14 and TRBJ2-7; 8 bases line up with TRBD1. Germline CDR1 is SGHDN and CDR2 is FVKESK. CDR3 length: 14 residues. Trimming removed 4 bases from V and 2 bases from J; junction bases left unmatched: 4. The CDR3 sequence is CASSPRTGPYEQYF. The CDR3 nucleotides are TGTGCCAGCAGCCCGAGGACAGGGCCCTACGAGCAGTACTTC. The variable domain in full, completed from reference TRBV14 and TRBJ2-7, reads EAGVTQFPSHSVIEKGQTVTLRCDPISGHDNLYWYRRVMGKEIKFLLHFVKESKQDESGMPNNRFLAERTGGTYSTLKVQPAELEDSGVYFCASSPRTGPYEQYFGPGTRLTVT.

V and J are TRBV6-5 and TRBJ2-1; possibly TRBD2 for D (6 bases). Between the trimmed V and J ends, which lost 10 bases and 2 bases, there was a span of 18 bases. The CDR3 extends over 15 amino acids. The germline V gene has CDR1 MNHEY and CDR2 SVGAGI. The CDR3 DNA reads as TGTGCCACCCAAATTTCAGCGGGTACCTACAATGAGCAGTTCTTC. Its protein product is CATQISAGTYNEQFF.

The V and J genes are TRBV4-1 and TRBJ2-3, with a possible D match to TRBD2 (6 bases). Germline V gene sequence: CDR1 MGHRA, CDR2 YSYEKL. The CDR3 loop spans 16 amino acids. The germline V and J ends were trimmed by 0 bases and 0 bases, with 10 bases remaining between them. This CDR3 is CASSQDRRASTDTQYF. CDR3 in DNA: TGCGCCAGCAGCCAAGATAGGAGGGCTAGCACAGATACGCAGTATTTT.

V gene TRBV27 combines with J gene TRBJ2-3; TRBD2 matches at 8 bases. J lost 2 bases, V lost 0 bases, and 7 bases had no gene match. CDR3 length equals 17 residues. Germline V gives CDR1 MNHEY, CDR2 SMNVEV (reference sequence). The CDR3 DNA reads as TGTGCCAGCAGTTTATCGATCCTAGCGGGCCTCACAGATACGCAGTATTTT. This sequence encodes CASSLSILAGLTDTQYF.

The chain's CDR3 is CASSLTQAYGYTF. The DNA for the CDR3 is TGCGCCAGCAGCTTGACTCAGGCCTATGGCTACACCTTC. The chain has TRBV5-1 and TRBJ1-2; D uncertain. CDR1 and CDR2 from the germline V gene are SGHRS and YFSETQ. V was cut by 1 base and J by 4 bases, with 8 bases left in between. This CDR3 region has 13 residues.